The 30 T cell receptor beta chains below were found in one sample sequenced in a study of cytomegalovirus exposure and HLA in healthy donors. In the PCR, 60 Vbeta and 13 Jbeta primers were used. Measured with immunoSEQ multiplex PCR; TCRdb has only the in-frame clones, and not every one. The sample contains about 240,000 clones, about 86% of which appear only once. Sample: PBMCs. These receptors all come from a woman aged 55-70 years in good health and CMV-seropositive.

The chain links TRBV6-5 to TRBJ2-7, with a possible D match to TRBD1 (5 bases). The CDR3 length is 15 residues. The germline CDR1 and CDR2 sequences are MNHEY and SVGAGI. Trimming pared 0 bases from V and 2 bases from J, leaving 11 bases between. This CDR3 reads CASSYSFQGPYEQYF. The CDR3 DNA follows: TGTGCCAGCAGTTACTCGTTCCAGGGTCCCTACGAGCAGTACTTC.

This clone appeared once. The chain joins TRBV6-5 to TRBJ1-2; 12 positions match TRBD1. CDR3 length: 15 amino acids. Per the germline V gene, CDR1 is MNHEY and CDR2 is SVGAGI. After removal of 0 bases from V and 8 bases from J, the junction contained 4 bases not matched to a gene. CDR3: CASSYSGTGGRGYTF. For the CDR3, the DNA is TGTGCCAGCAGTTACTCGGGGACAGGGGGCAGGGGCTACACCTTC.

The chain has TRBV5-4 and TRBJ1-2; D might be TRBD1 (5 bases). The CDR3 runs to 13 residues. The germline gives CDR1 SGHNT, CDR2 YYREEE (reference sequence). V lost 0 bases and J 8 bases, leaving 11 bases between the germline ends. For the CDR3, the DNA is TGTGCCAGCAGCTTGGCGGAGGGGAGCGGCTACACCTTC. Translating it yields CASSLAEGSGYTF. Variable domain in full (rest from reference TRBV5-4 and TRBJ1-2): ETGVTQSPTHLIKTRGQQVTLRCSSQSGHNTVSWYQQALGQGPQFIFQYYREEENGRGNFPPRFSGLQFPNYSSELNVNALELDDSALYLCASSLAEGSGYTFGSGTRLTVV.

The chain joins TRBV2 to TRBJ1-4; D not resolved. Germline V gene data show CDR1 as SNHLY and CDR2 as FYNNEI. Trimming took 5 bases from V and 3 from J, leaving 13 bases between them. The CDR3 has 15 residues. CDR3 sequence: CASSRFGEANEKLFF. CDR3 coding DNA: TGTGCCAGCAGTAGGTTCGGGGAGGCTAATGAAAAACTGTTTTTT.

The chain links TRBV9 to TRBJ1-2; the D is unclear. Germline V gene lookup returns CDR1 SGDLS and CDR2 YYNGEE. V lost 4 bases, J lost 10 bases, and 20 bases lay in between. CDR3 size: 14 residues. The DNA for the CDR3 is TGTGCCAGCAGCCCAACGGGGTTTAGCGGTGACTACACCTTC. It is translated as CASSPTGFSGDYTF.

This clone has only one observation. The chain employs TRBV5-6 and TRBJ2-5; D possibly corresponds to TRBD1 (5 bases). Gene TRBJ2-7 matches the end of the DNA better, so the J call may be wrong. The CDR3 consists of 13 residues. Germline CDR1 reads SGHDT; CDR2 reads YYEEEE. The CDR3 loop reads CASSPDTNYEQYF. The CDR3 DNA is TGTGCCAGCAGCCCGGACACCAACTACGAGCAGTACTTC.

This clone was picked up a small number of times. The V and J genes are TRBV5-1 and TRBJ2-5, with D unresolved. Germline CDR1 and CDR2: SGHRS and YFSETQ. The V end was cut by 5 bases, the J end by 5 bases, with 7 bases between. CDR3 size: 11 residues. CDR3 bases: TGCGCCAGCAGTCGGTTGGAGACCCAGTACTTC. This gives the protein CASSRLETQYF.

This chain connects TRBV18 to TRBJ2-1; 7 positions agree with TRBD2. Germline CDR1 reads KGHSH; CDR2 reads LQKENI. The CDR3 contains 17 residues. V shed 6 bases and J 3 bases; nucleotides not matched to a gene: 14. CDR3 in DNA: TGTGCCAGCTCCCTTACCACAAGGCTAGCGGTCTACAATGAGCAGTTCTTC. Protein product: CASSLTTRLAVYNEQFF.

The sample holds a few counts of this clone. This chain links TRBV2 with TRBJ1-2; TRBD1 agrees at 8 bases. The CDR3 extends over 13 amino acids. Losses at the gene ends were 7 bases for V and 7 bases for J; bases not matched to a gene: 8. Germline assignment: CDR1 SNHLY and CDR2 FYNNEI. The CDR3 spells CASTEVDRAGYTF. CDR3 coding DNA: TGTGCCAGCACCGAGGTGGACAGGGCTGGCTACACCTTC.

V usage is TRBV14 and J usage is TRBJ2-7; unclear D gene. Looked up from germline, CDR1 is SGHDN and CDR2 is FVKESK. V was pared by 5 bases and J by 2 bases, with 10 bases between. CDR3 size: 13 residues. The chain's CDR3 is CASSGNSPYEQYF. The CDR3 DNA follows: TGTGCCAGCAGCGGTAACAGCCCCTACGAGCAGTACTTC.

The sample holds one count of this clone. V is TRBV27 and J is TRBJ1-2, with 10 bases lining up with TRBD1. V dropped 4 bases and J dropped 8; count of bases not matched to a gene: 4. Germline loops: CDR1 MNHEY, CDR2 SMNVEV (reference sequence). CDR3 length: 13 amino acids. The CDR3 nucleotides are TGTGCCAGCAGTTCCGACAGGGGGCGAGGCTACACCTTC. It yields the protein CASSSDRGRGYTF.

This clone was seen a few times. CDR3 coding DNA: TGTGCCAGCAGTGAGGCTAGCGGGATGACCGGGGAGCTGTTTTTT. Translation gives CASSEASGMTGELFF. The V call is TRBV6-4, the J call TRBJ2-2, with TRBD2 matching 9 bases. The CDR3 spans 15 residues. With V trimmed by 3 bases and J by 5 bases, 4 bases remained unmatched. From germline, CDR1 is MRHNA and CDR2 SNTAGT.

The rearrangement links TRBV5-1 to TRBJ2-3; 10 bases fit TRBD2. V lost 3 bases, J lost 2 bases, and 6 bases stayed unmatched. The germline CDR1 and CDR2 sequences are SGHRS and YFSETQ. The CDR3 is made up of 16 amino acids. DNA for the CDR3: TGCGCCAGCAGCTATTCGACTAGCGGGTTCACAGATACGCAGTATTTT. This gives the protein CASSYSTSGFTDTQYF.

The CDR3 spells CASSTPRLLAGRGTDTQYF. CDR3 DNA: TGCGCCAGCAGCACGCCGCGGCTACTAGCGGGGAGGGGCACAGATACGCAGTATTTT. The chain has TRBV5-1 and TRBJ2-3; TRBD2 agrees at 10 bases. Germline V gives CDR1 SGHRS, CDR2 YFSETQ. The CDR3 consists of 19 residues. Losses at the gene ends were 4 bases for V and 1 base for J; bases not matched to a gene: 15.

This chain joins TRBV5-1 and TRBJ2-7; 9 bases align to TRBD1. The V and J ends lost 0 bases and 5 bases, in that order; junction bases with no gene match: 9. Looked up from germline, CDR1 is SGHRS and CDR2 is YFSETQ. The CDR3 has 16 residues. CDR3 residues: CASSLARTGVLDEQYF. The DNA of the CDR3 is TGCGCCAGCAGCTTGGCCCGGACAGGGGTATTGGACGAGCAGTACTTC.

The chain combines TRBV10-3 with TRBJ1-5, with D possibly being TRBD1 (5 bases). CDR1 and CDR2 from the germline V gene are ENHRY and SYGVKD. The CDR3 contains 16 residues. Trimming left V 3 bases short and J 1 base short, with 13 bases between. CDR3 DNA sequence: TGTGCCATCAGTGATACTTATGGGGCGAGCAATCAGCCCCAGCATTTT. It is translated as CAISDTYGASNQPQHF.

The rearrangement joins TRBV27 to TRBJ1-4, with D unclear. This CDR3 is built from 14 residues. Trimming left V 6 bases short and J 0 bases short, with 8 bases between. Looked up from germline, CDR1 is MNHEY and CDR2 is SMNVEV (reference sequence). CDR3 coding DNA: TGTGCCAGCAGGCGGGTGGCAACTAATGAAAAACTGTTTTTT. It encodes CASRRVATNEKLFF.

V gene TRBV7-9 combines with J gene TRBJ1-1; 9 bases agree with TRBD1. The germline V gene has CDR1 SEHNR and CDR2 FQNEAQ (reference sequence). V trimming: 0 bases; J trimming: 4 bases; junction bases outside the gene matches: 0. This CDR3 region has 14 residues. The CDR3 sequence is CASSLATGGTEAFF. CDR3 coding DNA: TGTGCCAGCAGCTTAGCGACAGGGGGCACTGAAGCTTTCTTT.

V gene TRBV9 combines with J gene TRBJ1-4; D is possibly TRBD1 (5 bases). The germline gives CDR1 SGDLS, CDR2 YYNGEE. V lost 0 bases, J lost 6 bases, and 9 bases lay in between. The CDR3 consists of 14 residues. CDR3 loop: CASSVVAGDEKLFF. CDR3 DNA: TGTGCCAGCAGCGTAGTCGCGGGGGATGAAAAACTGTTTTTT. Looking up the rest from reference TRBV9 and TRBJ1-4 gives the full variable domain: DSGVTQTPKHLITATGQRVTLRCSPRSGDLSVYWYQQSLDQGLQFLIQYYNGEERAKGNILERFSAQQFPDLHSELNLSSLELGDSALYFCASSVVAGDEKLFFGSGTQLSVL.

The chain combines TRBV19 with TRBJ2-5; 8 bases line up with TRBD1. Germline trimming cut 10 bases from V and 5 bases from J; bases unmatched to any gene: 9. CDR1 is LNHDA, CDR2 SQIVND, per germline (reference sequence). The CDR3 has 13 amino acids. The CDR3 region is CAKRQGMEETQYF. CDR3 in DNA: TGTGCCAAGAGACAGGGGATGGAGGAGACCCAGTACTTC.

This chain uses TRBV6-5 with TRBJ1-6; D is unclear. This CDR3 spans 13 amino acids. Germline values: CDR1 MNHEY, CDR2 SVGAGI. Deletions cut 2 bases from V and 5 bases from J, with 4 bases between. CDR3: CASSYKHNSPLHF. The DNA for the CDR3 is TGTGCCAGCAGTTACAAGCATAATTCACCCCTCCACTTT.

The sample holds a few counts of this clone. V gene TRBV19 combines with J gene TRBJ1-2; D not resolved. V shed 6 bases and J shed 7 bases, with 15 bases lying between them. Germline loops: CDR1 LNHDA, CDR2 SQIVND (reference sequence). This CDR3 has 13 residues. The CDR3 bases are TGTGCCAGTAGGTTCCCGGGAATGGGTGGCTACACCTTC. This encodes CASRFPGMGGYTF.

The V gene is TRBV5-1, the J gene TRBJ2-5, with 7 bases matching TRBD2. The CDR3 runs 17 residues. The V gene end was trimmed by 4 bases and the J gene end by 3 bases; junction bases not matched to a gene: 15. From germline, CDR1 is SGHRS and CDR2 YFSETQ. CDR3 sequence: CASSPGRGEGTKETQYF. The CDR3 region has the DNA TGCGCCAGCAGCCCGGGGAGGGGAGAGGGGACTAAAGAGACCCAGTACTTC. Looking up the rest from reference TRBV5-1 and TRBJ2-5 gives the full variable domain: KAGVTQTPRYLIKTRGQQVTLSCSPISGHRSVSWYQQTPGQGLQFLFEYFSETQRNKGNFPGRFSGRQFSNSRSEMNVSTLELGDSALYLCASSPGRGEGTKETQYFGPGTRLLVL.

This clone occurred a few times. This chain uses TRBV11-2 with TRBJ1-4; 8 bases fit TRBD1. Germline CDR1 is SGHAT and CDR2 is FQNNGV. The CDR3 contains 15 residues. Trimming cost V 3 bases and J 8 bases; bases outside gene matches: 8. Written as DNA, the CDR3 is TGTGCCAGCAGCTTCCGGACAGGGTGGAAGGAAAAACTGTTTTTT. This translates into CASSFRTGWKEKLFF. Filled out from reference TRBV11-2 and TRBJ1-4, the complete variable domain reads EAGVAQSPRYKIIEKRQSVAFWCNPISGHATLYWYQQILGQGPKLLIQFQNNGVVDDSQLPKDRFSAERLKGVDSTLKIQPAKLEDSAVYLCASSFRTGWKEKLFFGSGTQLSVL.

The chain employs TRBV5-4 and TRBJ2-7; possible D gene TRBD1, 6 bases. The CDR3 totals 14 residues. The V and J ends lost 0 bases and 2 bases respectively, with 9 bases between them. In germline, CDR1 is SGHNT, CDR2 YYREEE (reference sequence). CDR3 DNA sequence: TGTGCCAGCAGCTTGGAACAGGGACCCTACGAGCAGTACTTC. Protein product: CASSLEQGPYEQYF.

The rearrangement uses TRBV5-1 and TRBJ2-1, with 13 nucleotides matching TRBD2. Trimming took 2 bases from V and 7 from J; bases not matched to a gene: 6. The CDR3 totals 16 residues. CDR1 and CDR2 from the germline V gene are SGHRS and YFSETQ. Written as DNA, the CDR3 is TGCGCCAGCAGCTTCCACGGGACTAGCGGGAAGAATGAGCAGTTCTTC. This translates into CASSFHGTSGKNEQFF.

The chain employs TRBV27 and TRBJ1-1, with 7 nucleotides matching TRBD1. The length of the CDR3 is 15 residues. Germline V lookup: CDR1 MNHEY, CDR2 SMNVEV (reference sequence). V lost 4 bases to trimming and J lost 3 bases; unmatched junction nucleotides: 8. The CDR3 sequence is CASSSLGTADTEAFF. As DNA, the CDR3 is TGTGCCAGCAGTTCTCTCGGGACAGCCGACACTGAAGCTTTCTTT.

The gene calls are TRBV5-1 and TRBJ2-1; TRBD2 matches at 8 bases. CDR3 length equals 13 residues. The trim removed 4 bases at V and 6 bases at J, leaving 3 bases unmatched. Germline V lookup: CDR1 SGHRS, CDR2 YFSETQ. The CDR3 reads CASSSGSLNEQFF. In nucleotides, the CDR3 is TGCGCCAGCAGCAGCGGGAGTCTCAATGAGCAGTTCTTC.

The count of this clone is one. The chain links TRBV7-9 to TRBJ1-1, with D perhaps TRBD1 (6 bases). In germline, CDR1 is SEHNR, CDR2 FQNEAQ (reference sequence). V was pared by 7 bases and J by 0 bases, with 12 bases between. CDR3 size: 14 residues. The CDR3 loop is CASKLDRMNTEAFF. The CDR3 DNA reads TGTGCCAGCAAACTGGACAGAATGAACACTGAAGCTTTCTTT. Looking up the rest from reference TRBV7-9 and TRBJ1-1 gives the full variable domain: DTGVSQNPRHKITKRGQNVTFRCDPISEHNRLYWYRQTLGQGPEFLTYFQNEAQLEKSRLLSDRFSAERPKGSFSTLEIQRTEQGDSAMYLCASKLDRMNTEAFFGQGTRLTVV.

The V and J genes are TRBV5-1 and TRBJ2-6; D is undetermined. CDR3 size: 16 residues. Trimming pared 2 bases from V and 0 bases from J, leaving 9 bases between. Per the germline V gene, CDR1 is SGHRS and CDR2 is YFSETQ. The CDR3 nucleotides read TGCGCCAGCAGCTTTACATCTGACTCTGGGGCCAACGTCCTGACTTTC. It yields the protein CASSFTSDSGANVLTF.